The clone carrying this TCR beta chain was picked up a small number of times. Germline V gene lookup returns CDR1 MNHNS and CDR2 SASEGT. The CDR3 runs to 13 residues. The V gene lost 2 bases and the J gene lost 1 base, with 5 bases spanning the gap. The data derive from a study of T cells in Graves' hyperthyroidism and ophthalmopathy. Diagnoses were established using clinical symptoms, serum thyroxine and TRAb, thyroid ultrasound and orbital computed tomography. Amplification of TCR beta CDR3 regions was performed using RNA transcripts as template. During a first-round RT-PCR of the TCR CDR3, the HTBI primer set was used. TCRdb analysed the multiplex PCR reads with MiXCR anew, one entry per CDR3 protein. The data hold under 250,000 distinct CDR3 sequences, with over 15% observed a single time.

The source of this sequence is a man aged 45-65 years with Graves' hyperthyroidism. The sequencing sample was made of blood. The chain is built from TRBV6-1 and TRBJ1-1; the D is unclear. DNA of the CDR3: TGTGCCAGCAGTGAACGACGGAACACTGAAGCTTTCTTT. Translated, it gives CASSERRNTEAFF.